These 12 T cell receptor beta chains were all obtained from the same sample, sequenced in a study of response to subunit inactivated influenza vaccine. TCRdb passed the RT-PCR reads through MiXCR, listing each CDR3 protein once. This table holds 500,000 to 550,000 distinct CDR3 sequences, about 7.6% found once. Source: PBMCs from blood, taken 23 to 25 months after vaccination. The receptors were gathered from a man between 50 and 70 years old who received an inactivated influenza vaccine.

This clonotype occurred a few times. V gene TRBV11-3 combines with J gene TRBJ2-1; D unclear. Trimming removed 3 bases at V and 4 bases at J, with 10 bases between. In germline, CDR1 is SGHNT, CDR2 YENEEA. The CDR3 sequence is 14 residues long. The DNA for the CDR3 is TGTGCCAGCAGCTTCAGTAGCCCTTACAATGAGCAGTTCTTC. It specifies CASSFSSPYNEQFF.

This clonotype was picked up a small number of times. The rearrangement joins TRBV11-2 to TRBJ2-1; maybe TRBD2 (5 bases). Germline V gives CDR1 SGHAT, CDR2 FQNNGV. Trimming left V 2 bases short and J 2 bases short, with 19 bases between. CDR3 length: 18 residues. As DNA, the CDR3 is TGTGCCAGCAGCTTAATGTTAGTTGCGGGCCCCCCCTACAATGAGCAGTTCTTC. Translation gives CASSLMLVAGPPYNEQFF.

The chain carries TRBV9 and TRBJ1-3; 8 bases match TRBD1. The germline gives CDR1 SGDLS, CDR2 YYNGEE. The CDR3 runs 15 residues. V shed 3 bases and J 4 bases; nucleotides not matched to a gene: 6. CDR3: CASSAGGAEGNTIYF. The DNA of the CDR3 is TGTGCCAGCAGCGCAGGGGGCGCGGAGGGAAACACCATATATTTT.

This chain joins TRBV20-1 and TRBJ2-7; the D is unclear. The CDR3 has 13 amino acids. CDR1 and CDR2 from the germline V gene are DFQATT and SNEGSKA (reference sequence). V was pared by 1 base and J by 3 bases, with 10 bases between. CDR3 sequence: CSARGLGNYEQYF. The CDR3 nucleotides read TGCAGTGCTAGAGGTTTAGGAAACTACGAGCAGTACTTC.

This clonotype appeared many times. The genes are TRBV10-2 and TRBJ2-1; 13 nucleotides align to TRBD2. The CDR3 loop spans 14 amino acids. CDR1 and CDR2 from the germline V gene are WSHSY and SAAADI. The V gene end was trimmed by 6 bases and the J gene end by 4 bases; junction bases not matched to a gene: 0. The CDR3 is CASRLAGGYNEQFF. CDR3 nucleotides: TGCGCCAGCAGACTAGCGGGGGGGTACAATGAGCAGTTCTTC.

This clonotype appeared a few times. The rearrangement uses TRBV11-2 and TRBJ2-1; D not resolved. Germline CDR1 SGHAT, CDR2 FQNNGV. V was pared by 1 base and J by 3 bases, with 10 bases between. The CDR3 has 15 residues. The CDR3 region is CASSLVGLDYNEQFF. The CDR3 DNA sequence: TGTGCCAGCAGCTTAGTAGGTCTAGACTACAATGAGCAGTTCTTC.

This chain uses TRBV20-1 with TRBJ1-5, with 7 bases that match TRBD1. Germline trimming cut 3 bases from V and 9 bases from J; bases unmatched to any gene: 14. This CDR3 contains 15 residues. The germline CDR1 and CDR2 sequences are DFQATT and SNEGSKA (reference sequence). This CDR3 reads CSASNGDSLFRPQHF. The DNA for the CDR3 is TGCAGTGCTAGTAACGGGGACAGCCTTTTTCGGCCCCAGCATTTT.

The chain combines TRBV20-1 with TRBJ2-5, with a weak D call TRBD2 (6 bases). From germline, CDR1 is DFQATT and CDR2 SNEGSKA (reference sequence). CDR3 length: 16 residues. V was shortened by 1 base and J by 1 base, with 16 bases between the two germline ends. The CDR3 bases are TGCAGTGCTAGAGGGGCGCGGGGACCTCTCCAAGAGACCCAGTACTTC. Translating gives CSARGARGPLQETQYF.

In this sample, this clonotype turned up a few times. The rearrangement uses TRBV6-2 or TRBV6-3 and TRBJ2-1, with a weak D call TRBD2 (6 bases). Germline V CDR1 and CDR2: MNHEY, SVGEGT. V was trimmed by 6 bases and J by 7 bases, leaving 16 bases between them. CDR3 length: 14 residues. The DNA of the CDR3 is TGTGCCAGCAGGATTTTGGGTCGGGGGAATGAGCAGTTCTTC. Protein: CASRILGRGNEQFF.

CDR3 region: CASSPLGGRAFSEQFF. In DNA, the CDR3 is TGTGCCAGCAGCCCACTGGGCGGGAGGGCTTTTAGTGAGCAGTTCTTC. V usage is TRBV7-3 and J usage is TRBJ2-1; TRBD2 aligns across 9 bases. Looked up from germline, CDR1 is SGHTA and CDR2 is FQGTGA. Trimming at V came to 5 bases and at J to 9 bases, leaving 14 bases not matched to a gene. This CDR3 has 16 amino acids.

This rearrangement joins TRBV20-1 to TRBJ2-3; D is perhaps TRBD2 (5 bases). In germline, CDR1 is DFQATT, CDR2 SNEGSKA (reference sequence). CDR3 length: 15 residues. V lost 0 bases and J 0 bases, leaving 10 bases between the germline ends. The DNA of the CDR3 is TGCAGTGCTAGAGAGGGTAGCGAGAGCACAGATACGCAGTATTTT. Encoded protein: CSAREGSESTDTQYF.

In this sample, this clonotype turned up a few times. The chain is built from TRBV5-1 and TRBJ2-7; unclear D gene. V was pared by 5 bases and J by 0 bases, with 18 bases between. The germline V gene has CDR1 SGHRS and CDR2 YFSETQ. This CDR3 comprises 16 residues. Here the CDR3 reads CASRHGAGTSSYEQYF. CDR3 nucleotide sequence: TGCGCCAGCAGGCATGGCGCTGGCACGAGCTCCTACGAGCAGTACTTC.